Sequencing of this T cell receptor beta chain was carried out in a study of early stage breast cancer tumors. The germline gives CDR1 MNHNY, CDR2 SVGAGI (reference sequence). The CDR3 totals 13 residues. V lost 8 bases, J lost 3 bases, and 10 bases lay in between. TCRdb's table, derived via immunoSEQ multiplex PCR, lists solely in-frame clones and lacks some. In the table there are about 6,500 clones, about three fifths of which are singletons. The specimen was normal breast tissue next to the tumor. This sequence originates from a person aged 45 to 60 with breast cancer. The chain is built from TRBV6-6 and TRBJ2-2, with D tentatively TRBD1 or TRBD2 (5 bases each). CDR3 protein: CASRGPDTGELFF. The CDR3 bases are TGTGCCAGCCGGGGACCGGACACCGGGGAGCTGTTTTTT.